This TCR beta chain stems from a study of T cell changes during pregnancy in multiple sclerosis. The data were produced by immunoSEQ multiplex PCR, yet TCRdb's version contains in-frame clones alone and is incomplete. The table lists about 130,000 clones, roughly 97% of them singletons. Germline V lookup: CDR1 LNHDA, CDR2 SQIVND (reference sequence). The CDR3 loop spans 16 amino acids. Trimming removed 6 bases at V and 2 bases at J, with 17 bases between. The chain combines TRBV19 with TRBJ2-1; D gene unclear. The TCR comes from a female donor with multiple sclerosis, enrolled in a pregnancy study. This material consisted of peripheral blood, taken after pregnancy. The DNA for the CDR3 is TGTGCCAGTAGCCTTGGTGGGCCTTCTACCTACAATGAGCAGTTCTTC. Protein sequence: CASSLGGPSTYNEQFF.